This is a list of T cell receptor beta chains from one sample in a study of blood T cell repertoires in COVID-19. TCRdb keeps only in-frame clones here, not all; method: immunoSEQ multiplex PCR. The data hold around 320,000 clones, with around 91% observed a single time. Sequenced sample: PBMCs or T cells enriched from blood (not recorded which). These TCRs come from a woman between 18 and 30 years old with acute COVID-19. CDR3s include the opening cysteine and the closing phenylalanine or tryptophan. D genes are given only for firm matches. Size tells how often a clone was seen (once, few, many) or the class of an expanded clone, and some rows leave it out.

clone size,D gene,J gene,CDR3 length,V gene,CDR3 DNA,CDR3 protein
.,TRBD2,TRBJ2-7,14,TRBV7-3,TGTGCCAGCAGCCCTAGCGGGTCTTCCTACGAGCAGTACTTC,CASSPSGSSYEQYF
.,.,TRBJ2-6,19,TRBV11-2,TGTGCCAGCAGCTTGGGGGCGACGTGGGGCCCGTCTGGGGCCAACGTCCTGACTTTC,CASSLGATWGPSGANVLTF
.,.,TRBJ1-2,13,TRBV28,TGTGCCAGCAGGCCTACAGGGATCTATGGCTACACCTTC,CASRPTGIYGYTF
.,.,TRBJ1-3,17,TRBV7-9,TGTGCCAGCAGCCTCAACGAACAGGGAGGGTCTGGAAACACCATATATTTT,CASSLNEQGGSGNTIYF
.,.,TRBJ2-7,15,TRBV5-8,TGTGCCAGCACCCCTCCGGGACACGGGCGAGGCGAGCAGTACTTC,CASTPPGHGRGEQYF
.,TRBD2,TRBJ2-5,15,TRBV9,TGTGCCAGCAGCCTATTCGGGACTACACAAGAGACCCAGTACTTC,CASSLFGTTQETQYF
few,.,TRBJ1-1,13,TRBV18,TGTGCCAGCTCACCACAGGGGGACACTGAAGCTTTCTTT,CASSPQGDTEAFF
.,TRBD2,TRBJ2-1,15,TRBV19,TGTGCCAGTAGTACTACTAGCGGGGCCTACAATGAGCAGTTCTTC,CASSTTSGAYNEQFF
.,.,TRBJ1-2,15,TRBV11-2,TGTGCCAGCAGCTTAGGGGCAGAGACCAACTATGGCTACACCTTC,CASSLGAETNYGYTF
.,TRBD1,TRBJ1-5,14,TRBV19,TGTGCCAGTAGTATCGTAGGGGGCGAAGAGCCCCAGCATTTT,CASSIVGGEEPQHF
many,.,TRBJ2-1,18,TRBV11-3,TGTGCCAGCAGCTTAGATCAGTCGGGATCTTACTCCTACAATGAGCAGTTCTTC,CASSLDQSGSYSYNEQFF
.,.,TRBJ1-6,14,TRBV9,TGTGCCAGCAGCGTAGGCCAGGTATCCTCACCCCTCCACTTT,CASSVGQVSSPLHF
.,.,TRBJ1-4,16,TRBV14,TGTGCCAGCAGCCCCGGTAGAAGGAGAACTAATGAAAAACTGTTTTTT,CASSPGRRRTNEKLFF
.,.,TRBJ2-1,15,TRBV5-4,TGTGCCAGCAGCGCTGACAGCGCATCCTACAATGAGCAGTTCTTC,CASSADSASYNEQFF
.,TRBD1,TRBJ2-7,18,TRBV18,TGTGCCAGCTCACCAGAGTTCCCGGGACAGGGGGCGGGGTACGAGCAGTACTTC,CASSPEFPGQGAGYEQYF
.,.,TRBJ1-4,15,TRBV28,TGTGCCAGCAGCTTAGACAGGTTAGGCGTCGTACGGCTGTTTTTT,CASSLDRLGVVRLFF
.,.,TRBJ1-1,17,TRBV19,TGTGCCAGTAGTATTTTGGTCCAGGGGACAATGAACACTGAAGCTTTCTTT,CASSILVQGTMNTEAFF
.,.,TRBJ1-1,14,TRBV27,TGTGCCAGCAGTTTGGGGGGAATGAACACTGAAGCTTTCTTT,CASSLGGMNTEAFF
.,TRBD2,TRBJ2-1,17,TRBV4-1,TGCGCCAGCAGCCAAGATTCAGTTCTAGCGGGGTACAATGAGCAGTTCTTC,CASSQDSVLAGYNEQFF
.,TRBD2,TRBJ2-1,14,TRBV19,TGTGCCACCGCAGCGGGAGATGGGGGCAATGAGCAGTTCTTC,CATAAGDGGNEQFF
few,TRBD2,TRBJ2-3,14,TRBV30,TGTGCCTGGAGCGTTGCGGGAGGTTGGGATACGCAGTATTTT,CAWSVAGGWDTQYF
.,.,TRBJ2-1,13,TRBV9,TGTGCCAGCAGCCCGGGGACTCCCGGTGAACAGTTCTTC,CASSPGTPGEQFF
.,.,TRBJ2-1,15,TRBV19,TGTGCCAGTAGTATCGGAACCTATGGGACTAATGAGCAGTTCTTC,CASSIGTYGTNEQFF
once,TRBD1,TRBJ2-5,15,TRBV28,TGTGCCAGCAGTGGAGACAGGGGCTGGGAGGAGACCCAGTACTTC,CASSGDRGWEETQYF
.,.,TRBJ2-1,16,TRBV11-2,TGTGCCAGCAGCTTAGGCCTCGACAAATCCTACAATGAGCAGTTCTTC,CASSLGLDKSYNEQFF
.,.,TRBJ2-7,11,TRBV28,TGTGCCAGCTCCCTCAGATACGAGCAGTACTTC,CASSLRYEQYF
.,.,TRBJ1-5,15,TRBV5-6,TGTGCCAGCAGCTTGGGGACATCCCTTAGGCAGCCCCAGCATTTT,CASSLGTSLRQPQHF
.,TRBD1,TRBJ2-1,15,TRBV19,TGTGCCAGTAGTATTGGACAGGGGGCTTACAATGAGCAGTTCTTC,CASSIGQGAYNEQFF
.,TRBD2,TRBJ2-3,18,TRBV10-1,TGCGCCAGCAGTGAGGTCGCGATTAGCGGGAGGGCCACAGATACGCAGTATTTT,CASSEVAISGRATDTQYF
once,TRBD2,TRBJ2-5,15,TRBV5-1,TGCGCCAGCAGCTTGGCTAGCGGGAGGGAAGAGACCCAGTACTTC,CASSLASGREETQYF
.,.,TRBJ2-3,13,TRBV16,TGTGCCAGCAGCCAAGGATCTGGCGGGCTGGAGTATTTT,CASSQGSGGLEYF
.,.,TRBJ1-6,15,TRBV2,TGTGCCAGCAGTGAAAAGGGACTTGGAAATTCACCCCTCCACTTT,CASSEKGLGNSPLHF
.,.,TRBJ2-2,13,TRBV12-3/TRBV12-4,TGTGCCAGCAATACGGGGTTCCCCGGGGAGCTGTTTTTT,CASNTGFPGELFF
.,.,TRBJ1-5,13,TRBV28,TGTGCCAGCAGCTCTCAAGAACTTACGCCCCAGCATTTT,CASSSQELTPQHF
once,TRBD1,TRBJ2-5,16,TRBV3-1/TRBV3-2,TGTGCCAGCACCTCAGTGGGGACAGGGAGGTGGGAGACCCAGTACTTC,CASTSVGTGRWETQYF
.,TRBD2,TRBJ2-1,16,TRBV19,TGTGCCAGTATCCTACGGACTAGCGGGACTGACAATGAGCAGTTCTTC,CASILRTSGTDNEQFF
few,.,TRBJ2-3,13,TRBV6-5,TGTGCCAGCAGTTGGGGAGTGGCAGATACGCAGTATTTT,CASSWGVADTQYF
.,TRBD1,TRBJ1-5,16,TRBV5-6,TGTGCCAGCAGCTTGCAGGGACAGGGTAGGAATCAGCCCCAGCATTTT,CASSLQGQGRNQPQHF
.,TRBD1,TRBJ1-6,17,TRBV5-6,TGTGCCAGCAGCTACTTGGGGGACGGGACAGGGAACTCACCCCTCCACTTT,CASSYLGDGTGNSPLHF
.,TRBD2,TRBJ2-7,18,TRBV20-1,TGCAGTGCTAGTATGCGGGAGGGCTCCGCTCTGGTGAGGCCCGAGCAGTACTTC,CSASMREGSALVRPEQYF
.,TRBD1,TRBJ2-2,16,TRBV11-3,TGTGCCAGCAGCCGCTTAGGGGGCCCACAGGACGGGGAGCTGTTTTTT,CASSRLGGPQDGELFF
once,.,TRBJ2-1,12,TRBV3-1/TRBV3-2,TGTGCCAGCAGCCAGCGAACTAGGGTCCCATTCTTC,CASSQRTRVPFF
.,TRBD2,TRBJ2-5,15,TRBV5-1,TGCGCCAGCAGCTTGCGGACTAGCGGGAGCCTGACCCAGTACTTC,CASSLRTSGSLTQYF
.,TRBD1,TRBJ2-1,18,TRBV5-1,TGCGCCAGCAACCCCTCCGGGACAGGATCAGGGCTTTACAATGAGCAGTTCTTC,CASNPSGTGSGLYNEQFF
.,.,TRBJ2-7,13,TRBV7-9,TGTGCCAGCACCTTAGTAAATCCCTACGAGCAGTACTTC,CASTLVNPYEQYF
.,TRBD1,TRBJ1-1,13,TRBV25-1,TGTGCCAGCAGTAACACAGGGGGCACTGAAGCTTTCTTT,CASSNTGGTEAFF
.,TRBD1,TRBJ1-2,14,TRBV28,TGTGCCAGCAGTAACCCTGACAGGGGAAGAGGCTACACCTTC,CASSNPDRGRGYTF
.,.,TRBJ2-1,16,TRBV14,TGTGCCAGCAGCCAAGACAGGGTTAGTGGCTACAATGAGCAGTTCTTC,CASSQDRVSGYNEQFF
.,.,TRBJ2-1,15,TRBV4-2,TGTGCCAGCAGCCAAGGGGCTAGCGCTGGAAATGAGCAGTTCTTC,CASSQGASAGNEQFF
.,TRBD2,TRBJ2-2,15,TRBV5-1,TGCGCCAGCAGCACGGGACTAGCGGACACCGGGGAGCTGTTTTTT,CASSTGLADTGELFF
few,.,TRBJ2-2,15,TRBV7-2,TGTGCCAGCAGCTTAAACAGCCCAAACACCGGGGAGCTGTTTTTT,CASSLNSPNTGELFF
.,TRBD2,TRBJ2-3,16,TRBV13,TGTGCCAGCAGCTGGGGACTAGCGGGAAAAACAGATACGCAGTATTTT,CASSWGLAGKTDTQYF
.,TRBD1,TRBJ2-2,15,TRBV10-2,TGCGCCAGCAATTCAGGACAGGGGAGCACCGGGGAGCTGTTTTTT,CASNSGQGSTGELFF
once,TRBD1,TRBJ1-1,14,TRBV2,TGTGCCAGCAGTGAGAGGACAGGCGGCACTGAAGCTTTCTTT,CASSERTGGTEAFF
.,.,TRBJ1-2,13,TRBV7-2,TGTGCCAGCAGCTTTGCAGGGGACTATGGCTACACCTTC,CASSFAGDYGYTF